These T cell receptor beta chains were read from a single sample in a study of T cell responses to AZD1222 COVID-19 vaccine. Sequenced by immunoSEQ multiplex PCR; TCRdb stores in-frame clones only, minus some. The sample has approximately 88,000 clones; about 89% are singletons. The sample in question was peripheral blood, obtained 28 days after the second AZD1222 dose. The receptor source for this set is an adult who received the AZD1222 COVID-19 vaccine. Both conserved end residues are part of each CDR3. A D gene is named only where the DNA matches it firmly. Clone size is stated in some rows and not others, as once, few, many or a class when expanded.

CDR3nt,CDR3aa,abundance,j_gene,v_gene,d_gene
TGTGCCAGCAGCCTGGGACAGGGGGGTTCACCCCTCCACTTT,CASSLGQGGSPLHF,-,TRBJ1-6,TRBV7-9,TRBD1
TGTGCCAGCACCGCGCGGGGAGAGTGGGAGGGCTACACCTTC,CASTARGEWEGYTF,-,TRBJ1-2,TRBV7-9,-
TGTGCCAGCAGCTTGGCAGGGAGGAACACTGAAGCTTTCTTT,CASSLAGRNTEAFF,-,TRBJ1-1,TRBV7-3,-
TGTGCCTGGAGTGTAGGACGAGGGGTTAACACCGGGGAGCTGTTTTTT,CAWSVGRGVNTGELFF,-,TRBJ2-2,TRBV30,-
TGCGCCAGCAGCTTAATTACTAGCGCAGATACGCAGTATTTT,CASSLITSADTQYF,-,TRBJ2-3,TRBV5-1,TRBD2
TGTGCCAGCAGATCCGACAGGTTGAGCACTGAAGCTTTCTTT,CASRSDRLSTEAFF,once,TRBJ1-1,TRBV3-1/TRBV3-2,-
TGTGCCAGCAGCTTGGGCCCGGGATCCTCTTGGGGCTACACCTTC,CASSLGPGSSWGYTF,-,TRBJ1-2,TRBV11-2,-
TGTGCCAGCAGACGGACAGGGGACTACACTGAAGCTTTCTTT,CASRRTGDYTEAFF,few,TRBJ1-1,TRBV6-5,TRBD1
TGTGCCAGTAGTATTTCAGTAAACACTGAAGCTTTCTTT,CASSISVNTEAFF,few,TRBJ1-1,TRBV19,-
TGTGCCAGCAGGAAAGGTCCAGTGGGGCAGCCCCAGCATTTT,CASRKGPVGQPQHF,-,TRBJ1-5,TRBV6-5,-
TGTGCCACCAGCAGAGAAGGAGCTGAGCAGTTCTTC,CATSREGAEQFF,once,TRBJ2-1,TRBV15,-
TGTGCCAGCAGCCCCCTGGACAGGGTTAACACTGAAGCTTTCTTT,CASSPLDRVNTEAFF,-,TRBJ1-1,TRBV7-9,TRBD1
TGTGCCAGCATTCGACAGGGGGCCGCTGAAGCTTTCTTT,CASIRQGAAEAFF,-,TRBJ1-1,TRBV2,TRBD1
TGTGCCTGGACACCGACAGTTGGGAATTCACCCCTCCACTTT,CAWTPTVGNSPLHF,-,TRBJ1-6,TRBV30,-
TGTGCCTGGAGGTGGGGGGCTGGAAACACCATATATTTT,CAWRWGAGNTIYF,-,TRBJ1-3,TRBV30,-
TGTGCCACCTCTTTCACTAGGGGACGGGAAGAGACCCAGTACTTC,CATSFTRGREETQYF,-,TRBJ2-5,TRBV5-5,-
TGCGCCAGCAGCTGGAGGGCAGGGAACTATGGCTACACCTTC,CASSWRAGNYGYTF,once,TRBJ1-2,TRBV5-1,-
TGTGCCAGCAGTGACAGCACGGATTTAGCCCAGCATTTT,CASSDSTDLAQHF,-,TRBJ1-5,TRBV12-3/TRBV12-4,-
TGTGCCAGCAGCCACCCCGGACAGGGCTACACCGGGGAGCTGTTTTTT,CASSHPGQGYTGELFF,-,TRBJ2-2,TRBV11-2,TRBD1
TGCGCCAGCAGCCTAGGGACAGCAGGGGAAAAACTGTTTTTT,CASSLGTAGEKLFF,-,TRBJ1-4,TRBV5-1,TRBD1
TGTGCCAGCAGCACCAGCACTTCTAGCGGTACCAATGAGCAGTTCTTC,CASSTSTSSGTNEQFF,-,TRBJ2-1,TRBV11-2,TRBD2
TGCGCCAGCAGTGAGTCGGACGACAGGGGGCGGCCTTATGGCTACACCTTC,CASSESDDRGRPYGYTF,-,TRBJ1-2,TRBV10-1,TRBD1
TGTGCCAGCAGCTTGTACAGGGAAGGCTACACCTTC,CASSLYREGYTF,-,TRBJ1-2,TRBV5-6,-
TGTGCCAGCAGTCCCCCTGGAGGTCGGACTGAAGCTTTCTTT,CASSPPGGRTEAFF,once,TRBJ1-1,TRBV6-2/TRBV6-3,-
TGTGCCAGCAGTTTCTTGCCCGGGATGAACACCGGGGAGCTGTTTTTT,CASSFLPGMNTGELFF,-,TRBJ2-2,TRBV6-5,-
TGTGCCAGCTCACCCAATAGCGGGGGGGCCTCCGAGACCCAGTACTTC,CASSPNSGGASETQYF,-,TRBJ2-5,TRBV18,TRBD2
TGTGCCACCAGTGCCCCCGGGACTAGCGTTGGTGAGCAGTTCTTC,CATSAPGTSVGEQFF,-,TRBJ2-1,TRBV24-1,TRBD2
TGTGCCAGCAGCGGCAGCCGGCAGGGGGATGGCTACACCTTC,CASSGSRQGDGYTF,-,TRBJ1-2,TRBV5-6,TRBD1
TGTGCCAGCAGCTCAGGGGCGGGACAGGTCTCACCCCTCCACTTT,CASSSGAGQVSPLHF,-,TRBJ1-6,TRBV7-9,TRBD1
TGTGCCAGCAGCCCGACTAGCGGGGTGAGCAATGAGCAGTTCTTC,CASSPTSGVSNEQFF,-,TRBJ2-1,TRBV7-8,TRBD2
TGTGCCAGCAGCTTATATACGGAGCCAAAATGGTACTTC,CASSLYTEPKWYF,-,TRBJ2-5,TRBV7-2,-
TGTGCCAGCAGTGAAAACGGGGGGCAGGTGGCTGGGGAAAAACTGTTTTTT,CASSENGGQVAGEKLFF,-,TRBJ1-4,TRBV2,-
TGTGCCAGTAGTGAGAATTCAGGGGCTGGGGCCAACGTCCTGACTTTC,CASSENSGAGANVLTF,-,TRBJ2-6,TRBV19,-
TGTGCCAGCAGCGCGACCCTTCTTCCGGGACAGGGGGGAGAGACCCAGTACTTC,CASSATLLPGQGGETQYF,-,TRBJ2-5,TRBV9,TRBD1
TGTGCCAGTAGTGTTTTGACAGGAAACTATGGCTACACCTTC,CASSVLTGNYGYTF,-,TRBJ1-2,TRBV19,-
TGTGCCAGCAGTTCCCCCCGGGACGAGCAGTACTTC,CASSSPRDEQYF,-,TRBJ2-7,TRBV7-3,-
TGCGCCAGCAGCTTGGAGATCGGGACCGCCTACGAGCAGTACTTC,CASSLEIGTAYEQYF,-,TRBJ2-7,TRBV5-1,-
TGTGCCAGCAGCAGCGGGGCGAAGACCCAGTACTTC,CASSSGAKTQYF,once,TRBJ2-5,TRBV12-3/TRBV12-4,TRBD2
TGTGCCAGCCGGTCCCGACCGGCTAATGAAAAACTGTTTTTT,CASRSRPANEKLFF,-,TRBJ1-4,TRBV2,-
TGCGCCAGCAGCGTGGCACTAGCGGGGGGGCAGAGTACGCAGTATTTT,CASSVALAGGQSTQYF,-,TRBJ2-3,TRBV5-1,TRBD2
TGTGCCAGCAGTTACTCGACCAATCTTAACACTGAAGCTTTCTTT,CASSYSTNLNTEAFF,-,TRBJ1-1,TRBV6-5,-
TGTGCCAGCAGCGTAGATGGGACTAGCGGGGGGCGGGAGACCCAGTACTTC,CASSVDGTSGGRETQYF,few,TRBJ2-5,TRBV9,TRBD2
TGTGCCAGTAGTATAGCAGGGGTCATCTATAGTGGCAATCAGCCCCAGCATTTT,CASSIAGVIYSGNQPQHF,-,TRBJ1-5,TRBV19,-
TGTGCCAGCAGCCCAAATCACGCTAGCGGGGGAAGGTATTTT,CASSPNHASGGRYF,-,TRBJ2-3,TRBV7-9,TRBD2
TGTGCCAGCAGCTTGGCGGCGGCCGGGGGTGAAAAACTGTTTTTT,CASSLAAAGGEKLFF,-,TRBJ1-4,TRBV5-6,-
TGTGCCAGCACCCGGGAACTGGGTTATGAAAAACTGTTTTTT,CASTRELGYEKLFF,-,TRBJ1-4,TRBV11-2,-
TGCGCCAGCAGCCAAGCCGGGACAGGGAATGAAAAACTGTTTTTT,CASSQAGTGNEKLFF,-,TRBJ1-4,TRBV4-1,TRBD1
TGTGCCAGCAGCCCCCGACGTGCTAGCGGGGGGGAGACCCAGTACTTC,CASSPRRASGGETQYF,once,TRBJ2-5,TRBV2,TRBD2
TGTGCCAGCAGCTTCGGGAAGGAGACCCAGTACTTC,CASSFGKETQYF,-,TRBJ2-5,TRBV11-2,-
TGTGCCAGCAGTCCAGCGGCGGCAGGGAACTATGGCTACACCTTC,CASSPAAAGNYGYTF,-,TRBJ1-2,TRBV6-5,-
TGTGCCAGCAGCCAAAATCCGGGACAAGACTACGAGCAGTACTTC,CASSQNPGQDYEQYF,-,TRBJ2-7,TRBV3-1/TRBV3-2,-
TGTGCCAGCTCCACCGAAAGGACTCAAACCTACAATGAGCAGTTCTTC,CASSTERTQTYNEQFF,once,TRBJ2-1,TRBV2,-
TGTGCCAGTAGTGTGACCGGGACAGTTAACACCGGGGAGCTGTTTTTT,CASSVTGTVNTGELFF,-,TRBJ2-2,TRBV19,TRBD1
TGTGCCAGCAGCGTAGGGGCATTCGCGGGTCAGCCCCAGCATTTT,CASSVGAFAGQPQHF,-,TRBJ1-5,TRBV9,-
TGTGCCAGCAGGGGAGACACTGCCACTGAAAAACTGTTTTTT,CASRGDTATEKLFF,-,TRBJ1-4,TRBV2,-
TGTGCCAGCAGCCCCAGACAGGGGGGTCTCACTGAAGCTTTCTTT,CASSPRQGGLTEAFF,-,TRBJ1-1,TRBV7-9,TRBD1
TGTGCCAGCAGCTTGGGGACTAGCGGGGGGCGGAGAGATACGCAGTATTTT,CASSLGTSGGRRDTQYF,-,TRBJ2-3,TRBV11-2,TRBD2
TGTGCCAGCAGCCAATACTACAGCTCCTACGAGCAGTACTTC,CASSQYYSSYEQYF,-,TRBJ2-7,TRBV6-5,-